The 14 T cell receptor beta chains reported below all come from one sample, sequenced in a study of response to subunit inactivated influenza vaccine. In TCRdb, the RT-PCR reads were re-called with MiXCR into one record per CDR3 protein. The sample includes around 760,000 distinct CDR3 sequences, over 11% seen only once; the top ten take 6% to 8%. The source material was PBMCs from blood, sampled roughly 2 weeks before vaccination. All receptors come from a man aged 50-59 years who received an inactivated influenza vaccine.

This clonotype was picked up many times. The chain links TRBV5-1 to TRBJ2-5, with D possibly matching TRBD2 (6 bases). The V gene lost 4 bases and the J gene lost 5 bases, with 12 bases spanning the gap. The CDR3 runs to 13 residues. CDR1 and CDR2 from the germline V gene are SGHRS and YFSETQ. CDR3 protein: CASSLGTRETQYF. For the CDR3, the DNA is TGCGCCAGCAGCCTCGGGACTCGCGAGACCCAGTACTTC.

The gene calls are TRBV5-1 and TRBJ1-6; no clear D gene. The CDR3 consists of 13 residues. Germline CDR1 is SGHRS and CDR2 is YFSETQ. Trimming stripped 3 bases from V and 7 bases from J, with 8 bases between. CDR3 sequence reads: CASSSNSNSPLHF. CDR3 coding DNA: TGCGCCAGCAGCTCAAATTCAAATTCACCCCTCCACTTT. Variable domain in full (rest from reference TRBV5-1 and TRBJ1-6): KAGVTQTPRYLIKTRGQQVTLSCSPISGHRSVSWYQQTPGQGLQFLFEYFSETQRNKGNFPGRFSGRQFSNSRSEMNVSTLELGDSALYLCASSSNSNSPLHFGNGTRLTVT.

This clonotype was detected only a few times. The chain recombines TRBV11-2 with TRBJ2-3, with D hard to call. This CDR3 region has 15 residues. Germline V CDR1 and CDR2: SGHAT, FQNNGV. V lost 4 bases and J 1 base, leaving 12 bases between the germline ends. The CDR3 DNA sequence: TGTGCCAGCAGCTCTACAGTTAGCCGCACAGATACGCAGTATTTT. Translated, it gives CASSSTVSRTDTQYF.

The V and J genes are TRBV4-1 and TRBJ2-7, with 13 bases identical to TRBD2. Per germline, CDR1 MGHRA and CDR2 YSYEKL. J was trimmed by 3 bases and V by 3 bases; bases with no gene match: 5. This CDR3 has 16 residues. The CDR3 bases are TGCGCCAGCAGCCAGGGGGGACTAGCGGGAAACTACGAGCAGTACTTC. Translation: CASSQGGLAGNYEQYF.

This sequence joins TRBV19 and TRBJ2-7; TRBD1 matches 9 bases. This CDR3 spans 14 amino acids. The ends lost 7 bases at V and 4 bases at J; junction bases unmatched: 8. Germline lookup yields CDR1 LNHDA and CDR2 SQIVND (reference sequence). The CDR3 DNA reads TGTGCCAGTACCGCCGGGACAGGGCCTTACGAGCAGTACTTC. Translated: CASTAGTGPYEQYF.

This clonotype has a handful of counts. This chain uses TRBV19 with TRBJ2-1; possibly TRBD1 or TRBD2 for D (5 bases each). V lost 3 bases, J lost 4 bases, and 13 bases lay in between. Germline CDR1 LNHDA, CDR2 SQIVND (reference sequence). The CDR3 is 15 residues long. Written as DNA, the CDR3 is TGTGCCAGTAGTATGGGGGATGGTCAGTACAATGAGCAGTTCTTC. This sequence encodes CASSMGDGQYNEQFF.

The rearrangement links TRBV7-2 to TRBJ2-7; 8 nucleotides line up with TRBD2. The V segment lost 2 bases and the J segment 3 bases; nucleotides outside the gene matches: 6. CDR1 is SGHTA, CDR2 FQGNSA, per germline. This CDR3 contains 15 residues. The CDR3 DNA sequence: TGTGCCAGCAGCTTAAACGGGAGGGCCCACTACGAGCAGTACTTC. It codes for CASSLNGRAHYEQYF. Full variable domain (remainder filled in from reference TRBV7-2 and TRBJ2-7): GAGVSQSPSNKVTEKGKDVELRCDPISGHTALYWYRQSLGQGLEFLIYFQGNSAPDKSGLPSDRFSAERTGGSVSTLTIQRTQQEDSAVYLCASSLNGRAHYEQYFGPGTRLTVT.

Worth noting for this clonotype: This may stem from a read error, because a much larger clone lies one nucleotide away. The chain recombines TRBV29-1 with TRBJ2-7; possibly TRBD1 or TRBD2 for D (5 bases each). Germline V gene lookup returns CDR1 SQVTM and CDR2 ANQGSEA. This CDR3 comprises 11 residues. CDR3 residues: CSGRDAYEPYF. Written as DNA, the CDR3 is TGCAGCGGCCGGGACGCCTACGAGCCGTACTTC.

In its sample, this clonotype was seen a few times. The J gene is TRBJ1-4, the V gene TRBV5-1; no firm D call. CDR3 length: 14 residues. V was clipped by 4 bases and J by 8 bases, with 15 bases between them. Germline CDR1 and CDR2: SGHRS and YFSETQ. CDR3 region: CASSPDMEGEKLFF. The CDR3 DNA reads TGCGCCAGCAGCCCCGACATGGAGGGCGAAAAACTGTTTTTT.

For this clonotype: Since a much larger clone is just one base distant, this may be a read error. The gene calls are TRBV6-4 and TRBJ2-1; 7 nucleotides match TRBD1. This CDR3 is built from 17 residues. Germline V gives CDR1 MRHNA, CDR2 SNTAGT. CDR3 DNA: TGTGCCCGCAGCGACCTCGGGACAGAGAGCTCCTACAATGAGCAGTTCTTC. Translation gives CARSDLGTESSYNEQFF.

This clonotype was seen a handful of times. The chain links TRBV4-3 to TRBJ2-3; no definite D call. Germline loops: CDR1 LGHNA, CDR2 YSLEER. V was trimmed by 1 base and J by 4 bases, leaving 6 bases between them. CDR3 size: 13 residues. The CDR3: CASSQAPADTQYF. Written as DNA, the CDR3 is TGCGCCAGCAGCCAAGCCCCGGCAGATACGCAGTATTTT.

The chain uses TRBV7-2 and TRBJ2-2; TRBD2 matches 8 bases. Looked up from germline, CDR1 is SGHTA and CDR2 is FQGNSA. J gave up 1 base and V 5 bases, and 9 bases lay outside the gene matches. The CDR3 contains 17 residues. The CDR3 coding sequence is TGTGCCAGCAGCCCACTCAGCGGGAGCCAGAACACCGGGGAGCTGTTTTTT. This codes for CASSPLSGSQNTGELFF.

This clonotype was observed a handful of times. The CDR3 DNA reads TGCAGTGCTAGTGGGACAACCGCGCAGCATTTT. Protein product: CSASGTTAQHF. The rearrangement joins TRBV20-1 to TRBJ1-5; perhaps TRBD1 as D (6 bases). Germline V gene data show CDR1 as DFQATT and CDR2 as SNEGSKA (reference sequence). This CDR3 comprises 11 residues. V dropped 3 bases and J dropped 13 bases, with 13 bases sitting between them.

The chain is built from TRBV6-1 and TRBJ1-1; TRBD1 agrees at 9 bases. The CDR3 has 14 amino acids. Germline V gene data show CDR1 as MNHNS and CDR2 as SASEGT. J gave up 4 bases and V 6 bases, and 6 bases lay outside the gene matches. CDR3 nucleotide sequence: TGTGCCAGCAGGACCGGGACAGGGCCCACTGAAGCTTTCTTT. Its protein is CASRTGTGPTEAFF.